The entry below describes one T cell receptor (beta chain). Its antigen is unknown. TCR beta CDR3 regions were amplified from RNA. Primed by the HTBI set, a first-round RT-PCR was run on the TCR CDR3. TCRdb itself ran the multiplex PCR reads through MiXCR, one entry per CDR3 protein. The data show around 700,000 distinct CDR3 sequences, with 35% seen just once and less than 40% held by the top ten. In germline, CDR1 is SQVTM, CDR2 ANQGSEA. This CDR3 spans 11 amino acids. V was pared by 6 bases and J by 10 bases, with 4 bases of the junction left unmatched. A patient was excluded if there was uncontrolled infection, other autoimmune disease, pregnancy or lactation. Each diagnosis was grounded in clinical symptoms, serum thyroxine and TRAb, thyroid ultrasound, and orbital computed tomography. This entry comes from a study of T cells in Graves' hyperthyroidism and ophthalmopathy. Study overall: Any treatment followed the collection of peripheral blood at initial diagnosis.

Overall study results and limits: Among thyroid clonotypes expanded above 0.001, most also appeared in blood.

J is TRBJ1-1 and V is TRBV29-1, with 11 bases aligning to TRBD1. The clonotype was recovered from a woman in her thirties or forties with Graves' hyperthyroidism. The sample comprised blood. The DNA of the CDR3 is TGCAGCGTGGGACAGGGGGGAGGAGCTTTCTTT. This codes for CSVGQGGGAFF.